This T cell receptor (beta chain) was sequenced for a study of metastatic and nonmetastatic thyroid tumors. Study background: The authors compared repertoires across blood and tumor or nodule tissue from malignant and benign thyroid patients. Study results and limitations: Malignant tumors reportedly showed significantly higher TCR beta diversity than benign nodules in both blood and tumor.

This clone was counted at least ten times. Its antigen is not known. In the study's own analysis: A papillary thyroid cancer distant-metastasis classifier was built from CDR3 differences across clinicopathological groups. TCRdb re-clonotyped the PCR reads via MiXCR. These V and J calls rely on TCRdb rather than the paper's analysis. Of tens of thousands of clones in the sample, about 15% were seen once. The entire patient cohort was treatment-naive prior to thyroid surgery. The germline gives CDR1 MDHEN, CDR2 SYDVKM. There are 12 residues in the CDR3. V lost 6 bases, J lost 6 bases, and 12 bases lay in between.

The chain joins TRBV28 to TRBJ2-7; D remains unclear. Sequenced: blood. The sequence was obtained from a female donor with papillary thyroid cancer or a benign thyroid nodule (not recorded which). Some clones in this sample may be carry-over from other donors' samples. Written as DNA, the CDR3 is TGTGCCAGCAGCCCCAGCAGGCCCGAGCAGTACTTC. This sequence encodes CASSPSRPEQYF.